One and the same sample provided the 26 T cell receptor beta chains below, sequenced in a study of blood T cell repertoires in COVID-19. Repertoires were generated with immunoSEQ multiplex PCR, while TCRdb's copy carries only in-frame clones and drops some. Among 140,000 to 150,000 clones listed, around four fifths were seen once. Sequenced material: peripheral blood. The receptors originated from a human donor in a cohort sampled during active COVID-19.

The genes are TRBV5-5 and TRBJ1-1, with D possibly matching TRBD1 (5 bases). Trimming pared 1 base from V and 0 bases from J, leaving 10 bases between. The germline V gene encodes CDR1 SGHKS and CDR2 YYEKEE (reference sequence). This CDR3 has 15 amino acids. This CDR3 is CASSLLRGMNTEAFF. The CDR3 DNA is TGTGCCAGCAGCTTGCTGCGGGGCATGAACACTGAAGCTTTCTTT.

CDR3 region: CASSSRTEPNQPQHF. As DNA, the CDR3 is TGTGCCAGCAGCTCAAGGACAGAACCGAATCAGCCCCAGCATTTT. The chain combines TRBV9 with TRBJ1-5; D possibly corresponds to TRBD1 (6 bases). The ends were cut back, 4 bases at V and 4 bases at J, with 15 bases in the middle. The CDR3 extends over 15 amino acids. The germline V gene has CDR1 SGDLS and CDR2 YYNGEE.

The V gene is TRBV19, the J gene TRBJ1-2, with D perhaps matching TRBD1 (6 bases). Trimming took 6 bases from V and 4 from J, leaving 12 bases between them. CDR3 length equals 13 residues. Per the germline V gene, CDR1 is LNHDA and CDR2 is SQIVND (reference sequence). The CDR3 region has the DNA TGTGCCAGTAGGCTGGACAGACTCTATGGCTACACCTTC. Its protein product is CASRLDRLYGYTF.

The CDR3 region has the DNA TGTGCCAGCAGCCACCGGGACAGGAGCCGAGCTAACTATGGCTACACCTTC. Residues: CASSHRDRSRANYGYTF. The chain couples TRBV14 to TRBJ1-2, with TRBD1 matching over 8 bases. Germline trimming cut 3 bases from V and 0 bases from J; bases unmatched to any gene: 9. Germline CDR1 is SGHDN and CDR2 is FVKESK. This CDR3 spans 17 amino acids.

This chain joins TRBV9 and TRBJ1-6, with 7 nucleotides matching TRBD1. The V segment lost 6 bases and the J segment 3 bases; nucleotides outside the gene matches: 6. There are 15 residues in the CDR3. The germline gives CDR1 SGDLS, CDR2 YYNGEE. The DNA for the CDR3 is TGTGCCAGCACCTTCGGACAGGACTATAATTCACCCCTCCACTTT. Amino acids: CASTFGQDYNSPLHF.

The chain combines TRBV9 with TRBJ2-7; 8 bases match TRBD2. Germline CDR1 is SGDLS and CDR2 is YYNGEE. Trimming took 0 bases from V and 2 from J; bases not matched to a gene: 4. The CDR3 sequence is 15 residues long. The DNA of the CDR3 is TGTGCCAGCAGCGTAGAGGGCGGGGGGACCTACGAGCAGTACTTC. This sequence encodes CASSVEGGGTYEQYF.

The gene calls are TRBV10-1 and TRBJ1-5; 9 positions match TRBD1. The CDR3 contains 13 residues. Germline CDR1 is WNHNN and CDR2 is SYGVQD (reference sequence). With 2 bases clipped from V and 9 bases from J, the junction kept 2 bases outside the gene matches. CDR3 loop: CASSEGTGRPQHF. The CDR3 nucleotides read TGCGCCAGCAGTGAGGGGACAGGGCGGCCCCAGCATTTT.

A single count supports this clone. V and J are TRBV18 and TRBJ2-6; D gene uncertain. V lost 5 bases to trimming and J lost 0 bases, with 11 bases between them. Germline CDR1 and CDR2: KGHSH and LQKENI. The CDR3 length is 16 residues. CDR3 in DNA: TGTGCCAGCTCAGATGTACGCAGCTCTGGGGCCAACGTCCTGACTTTC. Translated, it gives CASSDVRSSGANVLTF.

The genes are TRBV19 and TRBJ2-7; weak D call: TRBD2 (5 bases). V lost 2 bases, J lost 6 bases, and 5 bases lay in between. CDR1 is LNHDA and CDR2 is SQIVND in the germline V gene (reference sequence). The CDR3 totals 11 residues. The chain's CDR3 is CASSISGEQYF. Here the CDR3 DNA reads TGTGCCAGTAGTATAAGCGGCGAGCAGTACTTC.

The V call is TRBV3-1 (or the pseudogene TRBV3-2), the J call TRBJ1-1, with D possibly matching TRBD1 (6 bases). V lost 3 bases and J 4 bases, leaving 15 bases between the germline ends. This CDR3 is 15 amino acids long. Germline V lookup: CDR1 LGHDT, CDR2 YNNKEL (reference sequence). The CDR3 region has the DNA TGTGCCAGCAGCCAGGCAAGGACAGCCGGCACTGAAGCTTTCTTT. This translates into CASSQARTAGTEAFF.

This rearrangement joins TRBV5-1 to TRBJ2-3; D unresolved. The CDR3 covers 14 residues. CDR1 and CDR2 (germline): SGHRS, YFSETQ. The germline V and J ends were trimmed by 0 bases and 3 bases, with 8 bases remaining between them. The CDR3 loop reads CASSLGRSTDTQYF. The CDR3, as DNA: TGCGCCAGCAGCTTGGGCAGGTCGACAGATACGCAGTATTTT.

The gene calls are TRBV10-1 and TRBJ1-1, with D tentatively TRBD1 (6 bases). The CDR3 consists of 17 residues. CDR1 is WNHNN and CDR2 is SYGVQD in the germline V gene (reference sequence). Trimming took 8 bases from V and 3 from J, leaving 25 bases between them. The chain's CDR3 is CASFPGGPRRDDTEAFF. In DNA, the CDR3 is TGCGCCAGCTTCCCGGGGGGGCCACGGCGCGACGACACTGAAGCTTTCTTT.

The V and J genes are TRBV11-2 and TRBJ1-6, with D unclear. The length of the CDR3 is 15 residues. Germline CDR1 is SGHAT and CDR2 is FQNNGV. V lost 5 bases and J lost 6, with 14 bases in between. The CDR3 loop reads CASSDEGRRNSPLHF. As DNA, the CDR3 is TGTGCCAGCAGCGACGAGGGCAGGCGTAATTCACCCCTCCACTTT.

V gene TRBV6-6 combines with J gene TRBJ1-5; 9 nucleotides align to TRBD1. The germline V gene has CDR1 MNHNY and CDR2 SVGAGI (reference sequence). V lost 5 bases and J lost 3; bases outside the gene matches: 11. The CDR3 extends over 17 amino acids. The CDR3, as DNA: TGTGCCAGCAGTCCAAATACAGGGGGCAGGAACAATCAGCCCCAGCATTTT. Translation: CASSPNTGGRNNQPQHF.

V usage is TRBV9 and J usage is TRBJ1-2; D is unresolved. The CDR3 extends over 15 amino acids. Trimming took 0 bases from V and 3 from J, leaving 12 bases between them. Germline V gene lookup returns CDR1 SGDLS and CDR2 YYNGEE. The CDR3 region is CASSVGLGVDYGYTF. The DNA for the CDR3 is TGTGCCAGCAGCGTAGGTCTGGGAGTAGACTATGGCTACACCTTC.

The V call is TRBV7-2, the J call TRBJ1-1; D call uncertain. This CDR3 has 13 amino acids. Trimming shortened V by 4 bases and J by 1 base, and 7 bases separated the two germline ends. Germline CDR1 SGHTA, CDR2 FQGNSA. The chain's CDR3 is CASSSWQNTEAFF. CDR3 nucleotides: TGTGCCAGCAGCTCATGGCAGAACACTGAAGCTTTCTTT.

The gene calls are TRBV27 and TRBJ2-7, with D possibly matching TRBD2 (5 bases). The CDR3 runs to 16 residues. V shed 5 bases and J shed 0 bases, with 17 bases lying between them. Germline V gene sequence: CDR1 MNHEY, CDR2 SMNVEV (reference sequence). The CDR3 bases are TGTGCCAGCAGTACACTGGCTGGCGGGCCCTCCTACGAGCAGTACTTC. This encodes CASSTLAGGPSYEQYF.

The chain links TRBV28 to TRBJ2-7, with D possibly matching TRBD1 (6 bases). CDR1 is MDHEN and CDR2 is SYDVKM in the germline V gene. The CDR3 spans 14 residues. Trimming removed 3 bases at V and 1 base at J, with 10 bases between. CDR3 sequence reads: CASSFVRGSYEQYF. CDR3 in DNA: TGTGCCAGCAGTTTCGTCAGGGGTTCCTACGAGCAGTACTTC.

The chain has TRBV5-6 and TRBJ2-4, with a possible D match to TRBD2 (5 bases). Germline CDR1 and CDR2: SGHDT and YYEEEE. Trimming shortened V by 0 bases and J by 0 bases, and 10 bases separated the two germline ends. The CDR3 is made up of 16 amino acids. CDR3 nucleotide sequence: TGTGCCAGCAGCTTGGTGAGGGATTTAGCCAAAAACATTCAGTACTTC. Translated, it gives CASSLVRDLAKNIQYF.

The CDR3 DNA sequence: TGTGCCAGCAGTTTCGGTAGCAATCAGCCCCAGCATTTT. Amino acid sequence: CASSFGSNQPQHF. The chain carries TRBV12-3 or TRBV12-4 and TRBJ1-5; D gene unclear. V was shortened by 3 bases and J by 0 bases, with 3 bases between the two germline ends. The CDR3 is 13 amino acids.

The J gene is TRBJ1-2, the V gene TRBV24-1; D gene ambiguous. Trimming stripped 5 bases from V and 8 bases from J, with 17 bases between. The CDR3 is 14 amino acids. Germline V CDR1 and CDR2: KGHDR, SFDVKD. DNA of the CDR3: TGTGCCACCAGTGCCGCCATACAATCTAGGGGCTACACCTTC. Residues: CATSAAIQSRGYTF.

The chain has TRBV19 and TRBJ1-1; TRBD1 might be the D (5 bases). Trimming took off 4 bases at V and 2 bases at J, with 11 bases between the two ends. The CDR3 has 14 residues. Germline loops: CDR1 LNHDA, CDR2 SQIVND (reference sequence). The CDR3 is CASSTRELNTEAFF. CDR3 coding DNA: TGTGCCAGTAGTACCAGGGAACTCAACACTGAAGCTTTCTTT.

The CDR3 coding sequence is TGCGCCAGCAGCGACGACAGGGCGGGCGAGCAGTACTTC. Residues: CASSDDRAGEQYF. This chain uses TRBV5-1 with TRBJ2-7, with TRBD1 matching over 7 bases. V trimming: 4 bases; J trimming: 6 bases; junction bases outside the gene matches: 7. The CDR3 has 13 amino acids. The germline V gene has CDR1 SGHRS and CDR2 YFSETQ. Full variable domain (missing parts from reference TRBV5-1 and TRBJ2-7): KAGVTQTPRYLIKTRGQQVTLSCSPISGHRSVSWYQQTPGQGLQFLFEYFSETQRNKGNFPGRFSGRQFSNSRSEMNVSTLELGDSALYLCASSDDRAGEQYFGPGTRLTVT.

The chain joins TRBV7-9 to TRBJ1-1; 7 bases agree with TRBD1. Trimming at V came to 5 bases and at J to 6 bases, leaving 6 bases not matched to a gene. This CDR3 region has 13 residues. CDR1 SEHNR and CDR2 FQNEAQ come from the germline V gene (reference sequence). The CDR3 nucleotides are TGTGCCAGCAGCACGGGACAGCTGGCTGAAGCTTTCTTT. It translates to CASSTGQLAEAFF.

The chain carries TRBV2 and TRBJ1-5; no definite D call. This CDR3 has 14 amino acids. Trimming removed 4 bases at V and 7 bases at J, with 14 bases between. CDR1 SNHLY and CDR2 FYNNEI come from the germline V gene. CDR3 in DNA: TGTGCCAGCAGTGCAGCCTGGGGAGAGCAGCCCCAGCATTTT. It encodes CASSAAWGEQPQHF.

The rearrangement uses TRBV25-1 and TRBJ1-6, with D unclear. This CDR3 contains 17 residues. Germline values: CDR1 MGHDK, CDR2 SYGVNS. Trimming removed 0 bases at V and 7 bases at J, with 16 bases between. CDR3: CASSEYKGLGGNSPLHF. CDR3 nucleotides: TGTGCCAGCAGTGAATATAAGGGTTTGGGCGGGAATTCACCCCTCCACTTT. Full variable domain (missing parts from reference TRBV25-1 and TRBJ1-6): EADIYQTPRYLVIGTGKKITLECSQTMGHDKMYWYQQDPGMELHLIHYSYGVNSTEKGDLSSESTVSRIRTEHFPLTLESARPSHTSQYLCASSEYKGLGGNSPLHFGNGTRLTVT.